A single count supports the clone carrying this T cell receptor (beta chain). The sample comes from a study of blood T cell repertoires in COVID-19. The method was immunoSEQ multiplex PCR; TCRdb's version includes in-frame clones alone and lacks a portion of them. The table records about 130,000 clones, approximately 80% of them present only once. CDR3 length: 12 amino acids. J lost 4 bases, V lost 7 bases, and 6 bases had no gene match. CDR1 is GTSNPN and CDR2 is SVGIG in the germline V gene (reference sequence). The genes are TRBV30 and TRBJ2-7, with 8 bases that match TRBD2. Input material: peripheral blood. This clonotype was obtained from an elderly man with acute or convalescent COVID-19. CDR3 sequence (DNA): TGTGCCTCCGGGGGGGGGCCATACGAGCAGTACTTC. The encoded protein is CASGGGPYEQYF.